One and the same sample provided the 11 T cell receptor beta chains below, sequenced in a study of cytomegalovirus exposure and HLA in healthy donors. PCR involved 60 Vbeta and 13 Jbeta primers. Repertoires were generated with immunoSEQ multiplex PCR, while TCRdb's copy carries only in-frame clones and drops some. The sample has some 200,000 clones; roughly 9.5% are singletons. Sample: PBMCs. Every receptor here comes from a woman aged 25 to 39 in good health and CMV-seropositive.

The sample holds a few counts of this clone. This sequence joins TRBV6-1 and TRBJ1-2, with TRBD1 matching 8 bases. V lost 9 bases and J lost 4; bases outside the gene matches: 13. The CDR3 extends over 15 amino acids. Germline V gene sequence: CDR1 MNHNS, CDR2 SASEGT. CDR3 bases: TGTGCCAGAGTACACCATCGACAGGGGAGCTATGGCTACACCTTC. Translated: CARVHHRQGSYGYTF.

The genes are TRBV6-1 and TRBJ2-5; no firm D call. Near its end, the DNA agrees better with TRBJ2-7, so the J call may be wrong. Germline CDR1 MNHNS, CDR2 SASEGT. The CDR3 covers 11 residues. DNA for the CDR3: TGTGCCAGCCTCGGGTTACGCGAGCAGTACTTC. Its translation: CASLGLREQYF.

The table lists this clone with a few counts. The chain is built from TRBV19 and TRBJ2-7; TRBD2 matches at 9 bases. This CDR3 is built from 15 residues. CDR1 is LNHDA, CDR2 SQIVND, per germline (reference sequence). V lost 3 bases, J lost 0 bases, and 3 bases stayed unmatched. CDR3 DNA: TGTGCCAGTAGTATTGCGGGGGGGGACTCCTACGAGCAGTACTTC. This encodes CASSIAGGDSYEQYF.

The sample holds a few counts of this clone. CDR3 coding DNA: TGTGCCAGCAGCTCCCGGACAGGGCGAGATGGCTACACCTTC. This gives the protein CASSSRTGRDGYTF. The rearrangement links TRBV13 to TRBJ1-2, with 8 bases fitting TRBD1. Trimming at V came to 4 bases and at J to 6 bases, leaving 7 bases not matched to a gene. Germline V lookup: CDR1 PRHDT, CDR2 FYEKMQ (reference sequence). This CDR3 comprises 14 residues.

This clone was seen more than once but under ten times. The chain couples TRBV6-1 to TRBJ2-1, with no clear D. CDR1 is MNHNS and CDR2 is SASEGT in the germline V gene. Trimming took off 8 bases at V and 5 bases at J, with 7 bases between the two ends. This CDR3 spans 11 amino acids. DNA for the CDR3: TGTGCCAGCCGTATTAACAATGAGCAGTTCTTC. Its protein is CASRINNEQFF.

This clone was observed a handful of times. The chain uses TRBV15 and TRBJ1-3, with D hard to call. Germline CDR1 LNHNV, CDR2 YYDKDF (reference sequence). With 5 bases removed from V and 0 bases from J, the gap between germline ends came to 14 bases. CDR3 length equals 16 residues. The CDR3 coding sequence is TGTGCCACCAGCCCCTCGGGGTCCGTCTCTGGAAACACCATATATTTT. Its translation is CATSPSGSVSGNTIYF.

Only a few counts were recorded for this clone. The rearrangement uses TRBV2 and TRBJ1-5, with TRBD1 identical over 9 bases. Losses at the gene ends were 6 bases for V and 7 bases for J; bases not matched to a gene: 7. Per germline, CDR1 SNHLY and CDR2 FYNNEI. CDR3 length: 14 residues. The CDR3 DNA reads TGTGCCAGCAGGGACAGGGGAGTGGGGCAGCCCCAGCATTTT. Translated, it gives CASRDRGVGQPQHF.

This clone was counted a few times. This chain connects TRBV2 to TRBJ2-2; 8 bases map to TRBD1. In germline, CDR1 is SNHLY, CDR2 FYNNEI. V trimming: 7 bases; J trimming: 6 bases; junction bases outside the gene matches: 7. The CDR3 spans 14 residues. The CDR3, as DNA: TGTGCCAGCATCGTGACAGGGGTCCCCGGGGAGCTGTTTTTT. It encodes CASIVTGVPGELFF. Supplemented by reference TRBV2 and TRBJ2-2, the full variable domain reads EPEVTQTPSHQVTQMGQEVILRCVPISNHLYFYWYRQILGQKVEFLVSFYNNEISEKSEIFDDQFSVERPDGSNFTLKIRSTKLEDSAMYFCASIVTGVPGELFFGEGSRLTVL.

This clone occurred a few times. CDR3 region: CASSLAPSGHFSGANVLTF. CDR3 sequence (DNA): TGTGCCAGCAGCTTGGCCCCTAGCGGCCACTTCTCTGGGGCCAACGTCCTGACTTTC. The chain couples TRBV5-5 to TRBJ2-6, with 7 bases that match TRBD2. The V gene's germline CDR1 is SGHKS and CDR2 YYEKEE (reference sequence). The V segment lost 0 bases and the J segment 0 bases; nucleotides outside the gene matches: 9. The CDR3 has 19 residues.

J is TRBJ1-3 and V is TRBV14; D is undetermined. The ends were cut back, 4 bases at V and 4 bases at J, with 20 bases in the middle. CDR1 and CDR2 (germline): SGHDN, FVKESK. This CDR3 comprises 17 residues. The CDR3 sequence is CASSPLGAQNLGNTIYF. The DNA of the CDR3 is TGTGCCAGCAGCCCTCTCGGAGCACAAAACCTCGGAAACACCATATATTTT.

This rearrangement joins TRBV10-3 to TRBJ2-7; 10 nucleotides align to TRBD1. This CDR3 has 16 amino acids. CDR1 and CDR2 from the germline V gene are ENHRY and SYGVKD. V was clipped by 5 bases and J by 2 bases; unmatched bases: 9. As DNA, the CDR3 is TGTGCCATCAGTTCACTCCCGGGACAGGGGACCTACGAGCAGTACTTC. Amino acid sequence: CAISSLPGQGTYEQYF.